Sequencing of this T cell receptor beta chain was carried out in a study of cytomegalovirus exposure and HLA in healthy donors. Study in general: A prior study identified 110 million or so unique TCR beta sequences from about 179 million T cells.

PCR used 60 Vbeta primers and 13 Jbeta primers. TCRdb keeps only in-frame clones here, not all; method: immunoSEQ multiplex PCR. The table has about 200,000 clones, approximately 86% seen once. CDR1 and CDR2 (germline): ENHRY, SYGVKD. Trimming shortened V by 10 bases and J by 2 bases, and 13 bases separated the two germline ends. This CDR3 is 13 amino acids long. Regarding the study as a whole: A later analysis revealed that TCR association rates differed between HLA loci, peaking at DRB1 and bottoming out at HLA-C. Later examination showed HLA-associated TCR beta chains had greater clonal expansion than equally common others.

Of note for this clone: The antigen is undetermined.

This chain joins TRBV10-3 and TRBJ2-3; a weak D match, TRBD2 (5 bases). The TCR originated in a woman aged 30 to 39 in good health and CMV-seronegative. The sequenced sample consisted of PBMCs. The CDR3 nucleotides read TGTGCCAACCTGCCTCTAGCCACAGATACGCAGTATTTT. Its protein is CANLPLATDTQYF.